This T cell receptor beta chain derives from a study of OX40 agonist ivuxolimab in advanced cancers. About the study: Partial responses occurred in Three dose-escalation patients, one with hepatocellular carcinoma and two with cutaneous melanoma.

Whole-study results and caveats: Both blood CD4+ and CD8+ T cells showed clonal growth by week 6 at 0.1 to 3.0 mg/kg.

V was pared by 3 bases and J by 1 base, with 1 base of the junction left unmatched. Germline V CDR1 and CDR2: LNHDA, SQIVND (reference sequence). The CDR3 contains 15 residues. The assay was immunoSEQ multiplex PCR, and TCRdb's table has in-frame clones only and misses some. The data hold 34,000 or so clones, with roughly 76% observed a single time. A remark on this clone: No antigen is known for it.

Sequencing used CD4+ or CD8+ T cells sorted from blood, obtained in a trial of the OX40 agonist ivuxolimab. The source of this sequence is an adult with an advanced solid tumor such as melanoma, head and neck, liver or kidney cancer. The chain employs TRBV19 and TRBJ2-1; 9 nucleotides match TRBD1. CDR3 sequence: CASSIGTGSYNEQFF. The CDR3 DNA is TGTGCCAGTAGTATTGGGACAGGGTCCTACAATGAGCAGTTCTTC.